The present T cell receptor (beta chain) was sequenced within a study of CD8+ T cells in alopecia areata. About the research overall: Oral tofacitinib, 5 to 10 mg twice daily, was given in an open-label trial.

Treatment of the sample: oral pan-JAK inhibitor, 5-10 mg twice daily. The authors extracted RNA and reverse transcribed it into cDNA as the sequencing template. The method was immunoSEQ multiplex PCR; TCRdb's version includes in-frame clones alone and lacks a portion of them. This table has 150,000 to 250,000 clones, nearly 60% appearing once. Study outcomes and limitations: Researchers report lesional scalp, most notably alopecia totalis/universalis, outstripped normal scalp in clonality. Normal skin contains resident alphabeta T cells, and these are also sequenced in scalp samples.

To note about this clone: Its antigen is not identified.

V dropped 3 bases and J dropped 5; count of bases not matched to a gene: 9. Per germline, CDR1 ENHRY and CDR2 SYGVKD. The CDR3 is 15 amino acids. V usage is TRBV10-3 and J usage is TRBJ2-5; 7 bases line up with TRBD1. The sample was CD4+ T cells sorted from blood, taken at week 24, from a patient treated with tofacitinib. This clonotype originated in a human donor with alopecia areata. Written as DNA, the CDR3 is TGTGCCATCAGTGATCTCGACAGGGCCCGTGAGACCCAGTACTTC. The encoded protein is CAISDLDRARETQYF.